Following are 24 T cell receptor beta chains from one sample sequenced in a study of cytotoxic CD8 clonotypes in ibrutinib-treated CLL. Clones were read by immunoSEQ multiplex PCR, and TCRdb kept only the in-frame ones, dropping some. The sample shows some 200,000 clones, roughly three quarters of them seen only once. Sequencing used PBMCs, obtained after 12 months of ibrutinib treatment. All receptors derive from a human donor with chronic lymphocytic leukemia.

Concerning this clone: Other nucleotide sequences from this sample produce the same CDR3. The chain couples TRBV5-1 to TRBJ1-1; no firm D call. With 0 bases removed from V and 1 base from J, the gap between germline ends came to 10 bases. This CDR3 is 15 amino acids long. CDR1 SGHRS and CDR2 YFSETQ come from the germline V gene. The CDR3, as DNA: TGCGCCAGCAGCTTGGGGGGAAGCCAGAACACTGAAGCTTTCTTT. Translated, it gives CASSLGGSQNTEAFF.

The chain recombines TRBV7-2 with TRBJ2-1, with 10 nucleotides matching TRBD2. Germline CDR1 and CDR2: SGHTA and FQGNSA. The CDR3 has 16 residues. V dropped 6 bases and J dropped 1; count of bases not matched to a gene: 6. The CDR3 loop is CASRQASGSSYNEQFF. CDR3 coding DNA: TGTGCCAGCAGGCAAGCTAGCGGGAGTTCCTACAATGAGCAGTTCTTC. Together with reference TRBV7-2 and TRBJ2-1, the CDR3 gives the full variable domain: GAGVSQSPSNKVTEKGKDVELRCDPISGHTALYWYRQSLGQGLEFLIYFQGNSAPDKSGLPSDRFSAERTGGSVSTLTIQRTQQEDSAVYLCASRQASGSSYNEQFFGPGTRLTVL.

This clone was observed a handful of times. V usage is TRBV11-2 and J usage is TRBJ2-7; D unresolved. This CDR3 region has 12 residues. V shed 4 bases and J shed 4 bases, with 8 bases lying between them. CDR1 and CDR2 from the germline V gene are SGHAT and FQNNGV. This chain's CDR3 is CASSSGPYEQYF. CDR3 bases: TGTGCCAGCAGCTCGGGCCCTTACGAGCAGTACTTC.

The chain employs TRBV30 and TRBJ1-1; possible D gene TRBD1, 6 bases. V gave up 3 bases and J gave up 5 bases, with 13 bases separating them. CDR1 is GTSNPN, CDR2 SVGIG, per germline (reference sequence). This CDR3 has 13 residues. The CDR3 reads CAWSGQGLTEAFF. In nucleotides, the CDR3 is TGTGCCTGGAGCGGGCAGGGGTTGACTGAAGCTTTCTTT.

The chain carries TRBV9 and TRBJ2-7; TRBD1 aligns across 7 bases. CDR1 is SGDLS and CDR2 is YYNGEE in the germline V gene. J gave up 7 bases and V 3 bases, and 13 bases lay outside the gene matches. The CDR3 is 15 residues long. The CDR3 here is CASSASGTAPREQYF. The CDR3 DNA reads TGTGCCAGCAGCGCCTCCGGGACAGCTCCTAGGGAGCAGTACTTC. Complete variable domain (other parts from reference TRBV9 and TRBJ2-7): DSGVTQTPKHLITATGQRVTLRCSPRSGDLSVYWYQQSLDQGLQFLIQYYNGEERAKGNILERFSAQQFPDLHSELNLSSLELGDSALYFCASSASGTAPREQYFGPGTRLTVT.

This clone showed up many times. The V gene is TRBV6-5, the J gene TRBJ2-7; TRBD1 or TRBD2 may be the D gene (6 bases each). The CDR3 sequence is 14 residues long. V was cut by 6 bases and J by 5 bases, with 17 bases left in between. The germline gives CDR1 MNHEY, CDR2 SVGAGI. This chain's CDR3 is CASSPWQGRNEQYF. CDR3 sequence (DNA): TGTGCCAGCAGCCCGTGGCAGGGGAGGAACGAGCAGTACTTC.

The chain links TRBV9 to TRBJ2-2; 7 bases map to TRBD1. Trimming took 3 bases from V and 7 from J; bases not matched to a gene: 9. Germline assignment: CDR1 SGDLS and CDR2 YYNGEE. The CDR3 contains 15 residues. The CDR3 DNA reads TGTGCCAGCAGCGACGCCGACAGGGCAGTCGGGGAGCTGTTTTTT. Protein sequence: CASSDADRAVGELFF.

J is TRBJ1-5 and V is TRBV6-5, with 7 bases lining up with TRBD1. The junction had 11 bases not matched to a gene; V was cut back by 4 bases and J by 5 bases. Germline-derived CDR1 and CDR2 are MNHEY and SVGAGI. The CDR3 is made up of 16 amino acids. The CDR3 protein is CASSSQRGGADQPQHF. For the CDR3, the DNA is TGTGCCAGCAGTTCACAACGAGGGGGCGCTGATCAGCCCCAGCATTTT.

The genes are TRBV6-4 and TRBJ2-5; D might be TRBD1 or TRBD2, each matching 5 bases. Between the trimmed V and J ends, which lost 4 bases and 5 bases, there was a span of 11 bases. This CDR3 comprises 13 residues. Germline V gene sequence: CDR1 MRHNA, CDR2 SNTAGT. The CDR3 sequence: CASSAGPRETQYF. In nucleotides, the CDR3 is TGTGCCAGCAGTGCGGGACCGAGGGAGACCCAGTACTTC.

This clone was seen only a few times. CDR3 in DNA: TGTGCCTGGAGTTTGGTAAGCAATCAGCCCCAGCATTTT. The encoded protein is CAWSLVSNQPQHF. The chain employs TRBV30 and TRBJ1-5; D call uncertain. The V gene lost 2 bases and the J gene lost 1 base, with 6 bases spanning the gap. CDR1 and CDR2 from the germline V gene are GTSNPN and SVGIG (reference sequence). The CDR3 is 13 residues long.

This chain links TRBV19 with TRBJ1-1; D perhaps matches TRBD1 (5 bases). The CDR3 spans 15 residues. Trimming took 7 bases from V and 5 from J, leaving 20 bases between them. The germline V gene has CDR1 LNHDA and CDR2 SQIVND (reference sequence). CDR3 amino acids: CASTQPTGGVTEAFF. The CDR3 coding sequence is TGTGCCAGTACCCAACCAACGGGGGGAGTTACTGAAGCTTTCTTT.

CDR3 in amino acids: CASSFGTASNGSYEQYF. CDR3 bases: TGCGCCAGCAGTTTCGGGACAGCTTCAAACGGGTCCTACGAGCAGTACTTC. The chain uses TRBV10-1 and TRBJ2-7, with 7 bases fitting TRBD1. In germline, CDR1 is WNHNN, CDR2 SYGVQD (reference sequence). The V gene end was trimmed by 5 bases and the J gene end by 1 base; junction bases not matched to a gene: 14. CDR3 length: 17 residues.

The chain joins TRBV28 to TRBJ2-7, with TRBD2 matching 9 bases. Germline loops: CDR1 MDHEN, CDR2 SYDVKM. V shed 3 bases and J 2 bases; nucleotides not matched to a gene: 8. The CDR3 length is 16 residues. This chain's CDR3 is CASSFSRLADTYEQYF. The CDR3 nucleotides are TGTGCCAGCAGTTTCAGCCGACTAGCGGATACCTACGAGCAGTACTTC.

V and J are TRBV25-1 and TRBJ2-1; the D call may be TRBD1 or TRBD2 (5 bases each). CDR3 length equals 14 residues. V lost 7 bases and J lost 10, with 20 bases in between. Looked up from germline, CDR1 is MGHDK and CDR2 is SYGVNS. CDR3 residues: CASNSGGPLREQFF. CDR3 coding DNA: TGTGCCAGCAACTCTGGGGGACCCCTGAGAGAGCAGTTCTTC.

The genes are TRBV30 and TRBJ2-5, with D hard to call. Germline V CDR1 and CDR2: GTSNPN, SVGIG (reference sequence). Trimming shortened V by 0 bases and J by 5 bases, and 7 bases separated the two germline ends. There are 12 residues in the CDR3. CDR3 residues: CAWSVGWETQYF. Here the CDR3 DNA reads TGTGCCTGGAGTGTAGGGTGGGAGACCCAGTACTTC.

The gene calls are TRBV30 and TRBJ1-5; D gene uncertain. Trimming removed 0 bases at V and 5 bases at J, with 11 bases between. The CDR3 consists of 14 residues. CDR1 and CDR2 from the germline V gene are GTSNPN and SVGIG (reference sequence). The CDR3 DNA follows: TGTGCCTGGAGTGTACAGTATGGGCATCAGCCCCAGCATTTT. Translating gives CAWSVQYGHQPQHF.

The chain uses TRBV5-1 and TRBJ2-6; D gene unclear. This CDR3 spans 17 amino acids. V lost 3 bases to trimming and J lost 0 bases, with 13 bases between them. CDR1 is SGHRS and CDR2 is YFSETQ in the germline V gene. CDR3 loop: CASSWTPGDSGANVLTF. In DNA form, the CDR3 reads TGCGCCAGCAGCTGGACCCCTGGGGACTCTGGGGCCAACGTCCTGACTTTC.

The J gene is TRBJ1-1, the V gene TRBV5-5; the match to TRBD1 covers 9 bases. The germline V gene encodes CDR1 SGHKS and CDR2 YYEKEE (reference sequence). V dropped 4 bases and J dropped 8; count of bases not matched to a gene: 6. CDR3 size: 13 residues. CDR3 sequence: CASSPGQGIEAFF. Written as DNA, the CDR3 is TGTGCCAGCAGCCCAGGACAGGGGATAGAAGCTTTCTTT.

With respect to this clone: This same CDR3 is encoded by further DNA sequences in the sample. J is TRBJ1-1 and V is TRBV27; D is unresolved. The V end was cut by 2 bases, the J end by 3 bases, with 7 bases between. Per the germline V gene, CDR1 is MNHEY and CDR2 is SMNVEV (reference sequence). The CDR3 sequence is 13 residues long. The CDR3 nucleotides read TGTGCCAGCAGTTTAGGGCAATACACTGAAGCTTTCTTT. Encoded protein: CASSLGQYTEAFF.

This clone was detected only once. The CDR3 DNA sequence: TGTGCCAGCAGATCCTTACATCCCAGGCCCTACGAGCAGTACTTC. Its protein is CASRSLHPRPYEQYF. The gene calls are TRBV28 and TRBJ2-7; D is uncertain. The CDR3 runs to 15 residues. V shed 6 bases and J shed 2 bases, with 17 bases lying between them. Germline assignment: CDR1 MDHEN and CDR2 SYDVKM.

The chain combines TRBV5-4 with TRBJ1-2; the D gene is possibly TRBD1 (5 bases). With 2 bases removed from V and 5 bases from J, the gap between germline ends came to 13 bases. There are 14 residues in the CDR3. From germline, CDR1 is SGHNT and CDR2 YYREEE (reference sequence). The CDR3 coding sequence is TGTGCCAGCAGCTTTAACAAAAGACAGTATGGCTACACCTTC. This translates into CASSFNKRQYGYTF.

The chain joins TRBV2 to TRBJ2-3, with TRBD1 identical over 7 bases. In germline, CDR1 is SNHLY, CDR2 FYNNEI. CDR3 length: 15 amino acids. V was pared by 7 bases and J by 2 bases, with 9 bases of the junction left unmatched. The CDR3 region has the DNA TGTGCCAGCACCAGACAGGGAAGCCCCACAGATACGCAGTATTTT. Amino acids: CASTRQGSPTDTQYF.

The chain employs TRBV4-3 and TRBJ2-5; 9 nucleotides align to TRBD1. The CDR3 contains 15 residues. Trimming at V came to 3 bases and at J to 2 bases, leaving 4 bases not matched to a gene. Germline CDR1 and CDR2: LGHNA and YSLEER. Here the CDR3 DNA reads TGCGCCAGCAGCCAGGAGGGACAGGGACAAGAGACCCAGTACTTC. Its protein is CASSQEGQGQETQYF.

The CDR3 sequence is CAWMIAGSPLSTDTQYF. The CDR3 DNA reads TGTGCCTGGATGATAGCGGGGTCGCCTCTGAGCACAGATACGCAGTATTTT. This chain uses TRBV30 with TRBJ2-3; 8 positions agree with TRBD2. The length of the CDR3 is 17 residues. Unmatched junction bases numbered 12, after V lost 4 bases and J lost 0 bases. Germline CDR1 is GTSNPN and CDR2 is SVGIG (reference sequence).